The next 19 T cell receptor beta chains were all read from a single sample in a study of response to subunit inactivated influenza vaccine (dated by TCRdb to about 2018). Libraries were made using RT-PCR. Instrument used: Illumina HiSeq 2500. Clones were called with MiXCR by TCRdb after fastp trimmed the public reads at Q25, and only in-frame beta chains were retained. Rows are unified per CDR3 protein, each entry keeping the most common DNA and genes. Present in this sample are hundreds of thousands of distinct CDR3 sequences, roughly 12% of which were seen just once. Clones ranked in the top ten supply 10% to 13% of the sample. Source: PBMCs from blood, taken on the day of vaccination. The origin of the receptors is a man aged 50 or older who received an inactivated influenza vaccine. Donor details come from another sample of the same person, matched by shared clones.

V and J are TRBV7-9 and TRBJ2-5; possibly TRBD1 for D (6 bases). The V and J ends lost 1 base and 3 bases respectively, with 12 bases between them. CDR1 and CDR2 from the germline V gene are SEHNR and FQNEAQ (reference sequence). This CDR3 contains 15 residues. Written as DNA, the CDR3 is TGTGCCAGCAGCTTAGACAGGGTCCGGAAAGAGACCCAGTACTTC. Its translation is CASSLDRVRKETQYF.

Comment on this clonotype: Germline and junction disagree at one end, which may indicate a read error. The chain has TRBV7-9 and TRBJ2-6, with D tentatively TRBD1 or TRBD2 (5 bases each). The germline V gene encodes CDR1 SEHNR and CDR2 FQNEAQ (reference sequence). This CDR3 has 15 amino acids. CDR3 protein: CASSLEGYGANVLNF. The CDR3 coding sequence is TGTGCCAGCAGCTTAGAAGGGTACGGGGCCAACGTCCTGAATTTC.

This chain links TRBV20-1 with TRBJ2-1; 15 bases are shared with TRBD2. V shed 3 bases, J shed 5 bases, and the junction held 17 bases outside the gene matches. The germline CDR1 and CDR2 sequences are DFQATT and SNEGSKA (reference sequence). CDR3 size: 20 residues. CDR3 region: CSARRPGLAGGPPRDNEQFF. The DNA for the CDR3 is TGCAGTGCTAGGCGACCGGGACTAGCGGGAGGACCTCCTAGGGACAATGAGCAGTTCTTC.

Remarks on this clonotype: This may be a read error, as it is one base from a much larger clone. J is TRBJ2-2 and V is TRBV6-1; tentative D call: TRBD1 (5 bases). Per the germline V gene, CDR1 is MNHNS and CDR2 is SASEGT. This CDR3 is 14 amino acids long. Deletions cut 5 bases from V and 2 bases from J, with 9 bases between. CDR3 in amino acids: CASSNDRNTGELFF. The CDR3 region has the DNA TGTGCCAGCAGTAATGACAGAAACACCGGGGAGCTGTTTTTT.

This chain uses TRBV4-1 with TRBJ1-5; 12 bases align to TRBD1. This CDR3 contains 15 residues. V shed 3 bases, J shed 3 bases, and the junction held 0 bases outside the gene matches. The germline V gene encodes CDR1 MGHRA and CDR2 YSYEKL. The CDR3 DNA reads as TGCGCCAGCAGCCAGGGACAGGGGGCCAATCAGCCCCAGCATTTT. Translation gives CASSQGQGANQPQHF.

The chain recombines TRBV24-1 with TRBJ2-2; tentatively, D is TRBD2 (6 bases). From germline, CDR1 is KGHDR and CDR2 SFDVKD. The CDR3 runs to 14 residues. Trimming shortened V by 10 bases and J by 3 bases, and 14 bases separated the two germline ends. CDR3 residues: CATQATGDTGELFF. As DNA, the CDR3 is TGTGCCACGCAGGCCACGGGGGACACCGGGGAGCTGTTTTTT.

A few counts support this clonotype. The DNA for the CDR3 is TGCGCCAGCAGCCAAGAGTTAGGGATGGGCGATGAGCAGTTCTTC. Its translation: CASSQELGMGDEQFF. The V call is TRBV4-3, the J call TRBJ2-1, with unresolved D. V gave up 0 bases and J gave up 8 bases, with 14 bases separating them. The CDR3 runs 15 residues. Germline assignment: CDR1 LGHNA and CDR2 YSLEER.

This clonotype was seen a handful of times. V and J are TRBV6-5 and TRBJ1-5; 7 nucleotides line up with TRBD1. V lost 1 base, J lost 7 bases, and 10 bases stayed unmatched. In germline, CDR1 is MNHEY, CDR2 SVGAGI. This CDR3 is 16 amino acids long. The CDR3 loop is CASSYFGTASLQPQHF. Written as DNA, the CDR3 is TGTGCCAGCAGTTACTTCGGGACAGCGTCGCTCCAGCCCCAGCATTTT.

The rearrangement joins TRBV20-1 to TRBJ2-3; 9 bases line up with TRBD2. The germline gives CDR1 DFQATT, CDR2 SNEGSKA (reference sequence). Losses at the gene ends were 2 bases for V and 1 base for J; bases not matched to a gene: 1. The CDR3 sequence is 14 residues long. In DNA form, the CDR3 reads TGCAGTGCTAGATTAGCGGGAGGCACAGATACGCAGTATTTT. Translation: CSARLAGGTDTQYF.

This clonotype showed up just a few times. CDR3 sequence: CASSLGEKETQYF. The CDR3 DNA is TGCGCCAGCAGCTTGGGCGAAAAGGAGACCCAGTACTTC. The chain employs TRBV5-1 and TRBJ2-5; no reliable D call. The ends were cut back, 0 bases at V and 5 bases at J, with 8 bases in the middle. The germline V gene has CDR1 SGHRS and CDR2 YFSETQ. The CDR3 is 13 amino acids.

The CDR3 is CSAPDFGEQFF. In DNA form, the CDR3 reads TGCAGTGCTCCGGACTTTGGTGAGCAGTTCTTC. V gene TRBV20-1 combines with J gene TRBJ2-1; D possibly corresponds to TRBD2 (5 bases). Germline assignment: CDR1 DFQATT and CDR2 SNEGSKA (reference sequence). V was clipped by 5 bases and J by 9 bases, with 11 bases between them. The CDR3 is 11 residues long.

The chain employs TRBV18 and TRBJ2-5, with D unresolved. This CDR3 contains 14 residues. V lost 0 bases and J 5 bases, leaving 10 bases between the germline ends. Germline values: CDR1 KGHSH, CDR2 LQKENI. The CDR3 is CASSPPSRPETQYF. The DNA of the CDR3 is TGTGCCAGCTCACCACCGAGTAGGCCGGAGACCCAGTACTTC.

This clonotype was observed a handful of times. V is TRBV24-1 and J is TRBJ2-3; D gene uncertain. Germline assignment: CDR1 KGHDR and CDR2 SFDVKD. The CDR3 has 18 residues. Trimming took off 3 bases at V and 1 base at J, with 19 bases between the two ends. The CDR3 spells CATSDGQALHDGTDTQYF. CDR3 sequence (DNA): TGTGCCACCAGTGATGGGCAAGCCCTCCACGACGGCACAGATACGCAGTATTTT.

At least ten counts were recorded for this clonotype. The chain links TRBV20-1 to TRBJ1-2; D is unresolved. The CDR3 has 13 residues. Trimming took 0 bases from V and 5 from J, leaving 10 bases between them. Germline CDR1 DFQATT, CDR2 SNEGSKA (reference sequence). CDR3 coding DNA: TGCAGTGCTAGAGATCCGGGTACTTATGGCTACACCTTC. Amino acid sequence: CSARDPGTYGYTF.

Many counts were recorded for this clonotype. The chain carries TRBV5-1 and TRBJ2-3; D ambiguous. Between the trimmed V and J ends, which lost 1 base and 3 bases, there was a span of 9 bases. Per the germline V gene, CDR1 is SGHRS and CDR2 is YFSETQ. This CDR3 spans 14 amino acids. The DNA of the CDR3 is TGCGCCAGCAGCTTGAGTCCGTGGACAGATACGCAGTATTTT. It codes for CASSLSPWTDTQYF.

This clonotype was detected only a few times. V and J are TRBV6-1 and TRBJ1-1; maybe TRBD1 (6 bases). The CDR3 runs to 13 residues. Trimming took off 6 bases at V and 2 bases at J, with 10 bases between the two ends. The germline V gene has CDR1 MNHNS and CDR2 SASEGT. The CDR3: CASRETGNTEAFF. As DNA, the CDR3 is TGTGCCAGCAGGGAGACAGGCAACACTGAAGCTTTCTTT.

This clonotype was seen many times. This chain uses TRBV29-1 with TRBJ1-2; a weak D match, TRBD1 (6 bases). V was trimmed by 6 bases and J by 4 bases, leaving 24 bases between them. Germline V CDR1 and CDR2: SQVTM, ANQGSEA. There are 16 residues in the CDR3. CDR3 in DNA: TGCAGCGTCCACACACGTTCACAGGGTTACGGCTATGGCTACACCTTC. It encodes CSVHTRSQGYGYGYTF.

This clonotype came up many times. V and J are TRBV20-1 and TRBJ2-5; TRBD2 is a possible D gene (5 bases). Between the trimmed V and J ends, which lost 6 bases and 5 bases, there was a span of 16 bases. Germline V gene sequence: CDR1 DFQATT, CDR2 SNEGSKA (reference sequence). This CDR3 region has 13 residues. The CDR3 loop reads CSAKSTGKETQYF. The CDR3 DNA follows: TGCAGTGCCAAATCAACCGGGAAGGAGACCCAGTACTTC.

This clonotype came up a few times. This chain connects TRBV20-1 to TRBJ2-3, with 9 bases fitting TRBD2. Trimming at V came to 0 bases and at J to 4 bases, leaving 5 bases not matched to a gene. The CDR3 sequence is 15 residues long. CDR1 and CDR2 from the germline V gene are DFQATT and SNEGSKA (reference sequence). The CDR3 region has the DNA TGCAGTGCTAGAGAGAGTAGCGGGAGTTCAGATACGCAGTATTTT. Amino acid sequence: CSARESSGSSDTQYF.